This T cell receptor beta chain stems from a study of blood T cell repertoires in COVID-19. Method: immunoSEQ multiplex PCR; TCRdb's copy keeps in-frame clones and lacks some. Of around 140,000 clones in the sample, 75% to 90% were seen once. Trimming at V came to 3 bases and at J to 6 bases, leaving 6 bases not matched to a gene. There are 15 residues in the CDR3. From germline, CDR1 is MNHNS and CDR2 SASEGT. The sample comprised peripheral blood. This TCR derives from a woman in her forties or fifties with acute or convalescent COVID-19. V usage is TRBV6-1 and J usage is TRBJ2-1; TRBD2 matches 9 bases. This chain's CDR3 is CASSDRAGGTNEQFF. The CDR3 bases are TGTGCCAGCAGTGATAGAGCGGGGGGAACCAATGAGCAGTTCTTC.